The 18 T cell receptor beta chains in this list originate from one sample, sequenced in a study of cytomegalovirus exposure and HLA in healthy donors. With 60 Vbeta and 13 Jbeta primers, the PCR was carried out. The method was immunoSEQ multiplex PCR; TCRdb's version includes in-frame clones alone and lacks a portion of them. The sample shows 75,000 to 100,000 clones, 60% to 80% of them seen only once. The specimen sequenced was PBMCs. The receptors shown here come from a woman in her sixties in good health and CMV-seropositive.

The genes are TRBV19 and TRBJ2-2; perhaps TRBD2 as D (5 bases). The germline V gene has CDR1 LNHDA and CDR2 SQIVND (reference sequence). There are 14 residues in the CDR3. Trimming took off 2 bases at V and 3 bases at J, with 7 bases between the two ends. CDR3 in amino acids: CASSIRLHTGELFF. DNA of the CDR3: TGTGCCAGTAGTATAAGACTACACACCGGGGAGCTGTTTTTT.

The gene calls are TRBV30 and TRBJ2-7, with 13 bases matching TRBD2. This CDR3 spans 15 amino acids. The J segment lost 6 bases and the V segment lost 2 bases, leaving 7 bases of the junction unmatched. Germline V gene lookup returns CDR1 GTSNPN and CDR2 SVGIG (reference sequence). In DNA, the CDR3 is TGTGCCTGGAGTCGGACTAGCGGGAGAATAAGCGAGCAGTACTTC. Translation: CAWSRTSGRISEQYF.

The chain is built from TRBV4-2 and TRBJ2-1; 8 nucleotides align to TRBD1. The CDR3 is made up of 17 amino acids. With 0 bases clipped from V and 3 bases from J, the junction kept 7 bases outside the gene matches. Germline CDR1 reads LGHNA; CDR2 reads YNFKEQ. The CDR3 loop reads CASSQETGDWLYNEQFF. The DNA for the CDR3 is TGTGCCAGCAGCCAAGAGACAGGGGACTGGCTCTACAATGAGCAGTTCTTC.

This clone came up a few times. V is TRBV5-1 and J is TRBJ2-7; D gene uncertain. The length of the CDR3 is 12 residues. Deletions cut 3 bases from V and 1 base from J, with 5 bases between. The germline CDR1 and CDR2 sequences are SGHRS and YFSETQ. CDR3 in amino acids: CASSSNSYEQYF. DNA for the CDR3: TGCGCCAGCAGCTCCAATTCCTACGAGCAGTACTTC.

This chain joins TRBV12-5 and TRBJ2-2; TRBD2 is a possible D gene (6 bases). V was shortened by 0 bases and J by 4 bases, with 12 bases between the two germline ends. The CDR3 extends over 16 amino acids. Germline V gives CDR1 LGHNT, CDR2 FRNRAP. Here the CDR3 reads CASGLVGGIGTGELFF. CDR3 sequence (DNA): TGTGCTAGTGGTTTGGTTGGCGGGATAGGCACCGGGGAGCTGTTTTTT.

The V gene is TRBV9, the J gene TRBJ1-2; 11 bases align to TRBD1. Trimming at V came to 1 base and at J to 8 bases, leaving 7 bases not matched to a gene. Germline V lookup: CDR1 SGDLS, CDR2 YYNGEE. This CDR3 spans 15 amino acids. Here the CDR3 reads CASSVIPDRGQGYTF. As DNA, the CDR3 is TGTGCCAGCAGCGTAATTCCGGACAGGGGGCAGGGCTACACCTTC.

The CDR3 DNA reads TGTGCCAGCAGCCAAACACATTTGTCTGGAAACACCATATATTTT. Its translation is CASSQTHLSGNTIYF. This chain connects TRBV28 to TRBJ1-3; D is uncertain. V lost 6 bases and J lost 1, with 13 bases in between. This CDR3 contains 15 residues. Germline loops: CDR1 MDHEN, CDR2 SYDVKM.

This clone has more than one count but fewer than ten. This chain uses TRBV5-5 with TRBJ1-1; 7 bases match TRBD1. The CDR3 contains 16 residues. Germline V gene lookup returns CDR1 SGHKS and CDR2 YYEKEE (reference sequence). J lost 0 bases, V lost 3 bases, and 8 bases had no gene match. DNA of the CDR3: TGTGCCAGCAGCTATGGACAGGCGATCATGAACACTGAAGCTTTCTTT. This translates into CASSYGQAIMNTEAFF.

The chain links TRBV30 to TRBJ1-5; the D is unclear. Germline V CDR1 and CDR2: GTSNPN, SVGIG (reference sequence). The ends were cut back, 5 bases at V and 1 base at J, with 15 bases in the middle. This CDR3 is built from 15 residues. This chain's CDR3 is CAWANGRPSNQPQHF. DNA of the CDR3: TGTGCCTGGGCCAATGGGCGTCCGAGCAATCAGCCCCAGCATTTT.

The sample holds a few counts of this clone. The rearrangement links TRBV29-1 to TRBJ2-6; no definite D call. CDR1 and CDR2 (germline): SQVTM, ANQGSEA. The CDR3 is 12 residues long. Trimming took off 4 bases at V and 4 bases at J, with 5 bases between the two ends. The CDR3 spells CSVATGANVLTF. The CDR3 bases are TGCAGCGTTGCAACAGGGGCCAACGTCCTGACTTTC.

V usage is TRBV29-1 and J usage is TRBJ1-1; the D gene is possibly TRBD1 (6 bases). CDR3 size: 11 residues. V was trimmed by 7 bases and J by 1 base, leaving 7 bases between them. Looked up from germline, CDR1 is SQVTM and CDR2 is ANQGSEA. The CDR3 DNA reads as TGCAGCGGCAGGGGGAACACTGAAGCTTTCTTT. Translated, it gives CSGRGNTEAFF.

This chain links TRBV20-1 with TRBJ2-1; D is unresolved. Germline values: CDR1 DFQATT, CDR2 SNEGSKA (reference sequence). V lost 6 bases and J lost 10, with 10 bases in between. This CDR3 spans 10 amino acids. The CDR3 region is CSAFPREQFF. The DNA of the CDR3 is TGCAGTGCCTTCCCTAGAGAGCAGTTCTTC.

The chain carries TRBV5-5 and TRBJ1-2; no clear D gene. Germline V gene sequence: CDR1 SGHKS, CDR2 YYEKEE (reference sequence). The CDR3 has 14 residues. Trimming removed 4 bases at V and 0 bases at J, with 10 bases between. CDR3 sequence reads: CASSPTQSNYGYTF. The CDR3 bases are TGTGCCAGCAGCCCGACACAGTCTAACTATGGCTACACCTTC.

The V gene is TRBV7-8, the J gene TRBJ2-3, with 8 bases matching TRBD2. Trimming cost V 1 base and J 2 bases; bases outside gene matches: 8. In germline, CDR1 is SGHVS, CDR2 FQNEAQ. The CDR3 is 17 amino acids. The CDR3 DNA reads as TGTGCCAGCAGCTTAGAGGAGCTAGCGGGCTACACAGATACGCAGTATTTT. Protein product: CASSLEELAGYTDTQYF.

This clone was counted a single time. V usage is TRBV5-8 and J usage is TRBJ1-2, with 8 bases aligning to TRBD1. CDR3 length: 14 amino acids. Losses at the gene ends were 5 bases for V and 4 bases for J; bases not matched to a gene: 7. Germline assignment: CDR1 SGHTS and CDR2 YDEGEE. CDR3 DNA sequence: TGTGCCAGCAGGCAGGACAGGGTGTTCTATGGCTACACCTTC. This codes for CASRQDRVFYGYTF.

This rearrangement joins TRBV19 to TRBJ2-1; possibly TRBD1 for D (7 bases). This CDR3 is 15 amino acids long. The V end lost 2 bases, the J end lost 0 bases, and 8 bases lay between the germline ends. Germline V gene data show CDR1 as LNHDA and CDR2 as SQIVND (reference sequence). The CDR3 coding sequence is TGTGCCAGTAGTATACAGGGGGGCTCCTACAATGAGCAGTTCTTC. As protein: CASSIQGGSYNEQFF.

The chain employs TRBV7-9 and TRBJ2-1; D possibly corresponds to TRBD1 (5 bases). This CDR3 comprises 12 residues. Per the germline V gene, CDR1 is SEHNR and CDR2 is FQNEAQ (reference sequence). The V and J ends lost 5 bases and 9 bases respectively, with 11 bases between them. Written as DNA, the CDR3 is TGTGCCAGCAGCCCCGACAGACCTGAGCAGTTCTTC. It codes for CASSPDRPEQFF.

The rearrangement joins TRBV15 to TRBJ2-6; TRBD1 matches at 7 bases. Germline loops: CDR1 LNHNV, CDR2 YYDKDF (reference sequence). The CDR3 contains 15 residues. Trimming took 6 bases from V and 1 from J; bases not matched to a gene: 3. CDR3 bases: TGTGCCACCAGAGTACAGGGGTCTGGGGCCAACGTCCTGACTTTC. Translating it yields CATRVQGSGANVLTF.